The clone carrying this TCR beta chain was observed once. The CDR3 is made up of 15 amino acids. Germline loops: CDR1 MNHNS, CDR2 SASEGT. Trimming at V came to 5 bases and at J to 4 bases, leaving 7 bases not matched to a gene. The entry originates in a study of blood T cells in healthy people across ages. The wider study: About one barcoded beta molecule per two T cells came from capture by template switching.

Then a second PCR, running roughly 7 to 11 cycles, was carried out with a sample-barcoded 5' primer and a J-beta primer mix. TCRdb re-called the 5' RACE reads through MiXCR, storing one row per CDR3 protein. The data hold 700,000 to 950,000 distinct CDR3 sequences, with roughly 60% observed a single time. The chain has TRBV6-1 and TRBJ2-3; 9 nucleotides match TRBD2. The TCR comes from a young man in good health. The sequenced sample consisted of blood. CDR3 nucleotides: TGTGCCAGCAGTCCGGCTAGCGGGGCGTCAGATACGCAGTATTTT. Amino acid sequence: CASSPASGASDTQYF.